A selection of T cell receptor beta chains follows, all from one sample in a study of Ad26.COV2.S vaccination and SARS-CoV-2 variants. Only in-frame clones appear in the TCRdb table, and some are missing; sequencing was by immunoSEQ multiplex PCR. Of roughly 270,000 clones in the sample, over 75% were seen once. This specimen consisted of peripheral blood, obtained in a trial of Ad26.COV2.S vaccine versus placebo. The receptors stem from a person aged 18-60 years who received the Ad26.COV2.S COVID-19 vaccine or a placebo. Both conserved end residues are part of each CDR3.

V gene,J gene,CDR3 protein
TRBV18,TRBJ1-1,CASSPPATNTEAFF
TRBV6-5,TRBJ1-1,CASSYSGDRGTAEAFF
TRBV2,TRBJ2-7,CASIPQRGGNYEQYF
TRBV5-5,TRBJ1-5,CASSLSGGGQPQHF
TRBV20-1,TRBJ1-5,CSASKDRQQPQHF
TRBV15,TRBJ2-1,CATSKVPAYNEQFF
TRBV18,TRBJ1-5,CASSSTSGGPSYSNQPQHF
TRBV5-4,TRBJ1-1,CASRGQVNTEAFF
TRBV2,TRBJ1-1,CASRRQRTEAFF
TRBV28,TRBJ2-7,CASSLAGERREQYF
TRBV18,TRBJ2-7,CASSGLARSHEQYF
TRBV18,TRBJ2-1,CASSPRASSYNEQFF
TRBV30,TRBJ2-5,CAWELGLQETQYF
TRBV6-1,TRBJ2-3,CASSEALRGLAGDDTQYF
TRBV27,TRBJ2-5,CASSSPGFQETQYF
TRBV30,TRBJ1-1,CAWSPTYTEAFF
TRBV30,TRBJ2-1,CAWSVSGYEQFF
TRBV7-9,TRBJ1-6,CASSLNQSPLHF
TRBV5-8,TRBJ2-1,CASSPIRQGAPNEQFF
TRBV30,TRBJ2-1,CAGNKGGGISDNEQFF
TRBV7-8,TRBJ1-1,CASSLTRGYPFTEAFF
TRBV5-5,TRBJ2-7,CASSVWSGDGYEQYF
TRBV18,TRBJ2-5,CASSPTSGGGKTQYF
TRBV3-1/TRBV3-2,TRBJ1-2,CASSQDKGFNYGYTF
TRBV7-9,TRBJ2-3,CASSQITDTQYF
TRBV24-1,TRBJ2-3,CATRGRGNTQYF
TRBV19,TRBJ2-1,CASGRGGDNNEQFF
TRBV12-3/TRBV12-4,TRBJ1-2,CASRPGEAGYTF
TRBV4-2,TRBJ1-1,CASSQGLGQTSTEAFF
TRBV6-6,TRBJ2-1,CASSSGAGARWEQFF
TRBV5-1,TRBJ2-2,CASSLALAGGVDTGELFF
TRBV3-1/TRBV3-2,TRBJ1-3,CASSPGSGNTIYF
TRBV7-8,TRBJ2-3,CASSLAPSGGEGDTQYF
TRBV11-2,TRBJ2-1,CASSLGSRGDNEQFF
TRBV10-1,TRBJ2-7,CASSWKGVSGEQYF
TRBV27,TRBJ1-4,CASSLDWTATNEKLFF
TRBV5-4,TRBJ2-3,CASSLYSGDTQYF
TRBV18,TRBJ1-1,CASSPGGPLNTEAFF
TRBV18,TRBJ1-1,CASSPPSVNTEAFF
TRBV5-6,TRBJ2-1,CASSFGTGYNEQFF